Below, 8 T cell receptor beta chains from the same sample are listed, as sequenced in a study of shared clonotypes between healthy human individuals. Libraries were prepared by immunoSEQ multiplex PCR; TCRdb keeps only in-frame clonotypes and omits some of them. The sample contains roughly 700,000 clones, about 74% of which appear only once. The source material was memory CD4+ T cells sorted from blood. The sample's subset: CD45RA-negative fraction. These receptor sequences come from a woman in her twenties or thirties in good health.

This chain's CDR3 is CAISGRGRDQPQHF. CDR3 coding DNA: TGTGCCATCAGTGGCAGGGGCAGGGATCAGCCCCAGCATTTT. V gene TRBV10-3 combines with J gene TRBJ1-5; D possibly corresponds to TRBD1 (6 bases). The CDR3 is made up of 14 amino acids. Germline V gene lookup returns CDR1 ENHRY and CDR2 SYGVKD. The germline V and J ends were trimmed by 4 bases and 5 bases, with 12 bases remaining between them.

This chain links TRBV7-9 with TRBJ2-5; D is ambiguous. CDR1 and CDR2 (germline): SEHNR, FQNEAQ (reference sequence). This CDR3 comprises 14 residues. V dropped 0 bases and J dropped 4 bases, with 9 bases sitting between them. In DNA form, the CDR3 reads TGTGCCAGCAGCTTAGCCGAGAGCAGAGAGACCCAGTACTTC. Its translation is CASSLAESRETQYF.

This clone has more than one count but fewer than ten. J is TRBJ2-7 and V is TRBV5-1, with TRBD1 as a possible D gene (6 bases). There are 18 residues in the CDR3. The V gene lost 4 bases and the J gene lost 0 bases, with 23 bases spanning the gap. Germline values: CDR1 SGHRS, CDR2 YFSETQ. This CDR3 reads CASSLQTAGTSISYEQYF. The CDR3 nucleotides read TGCGCCAGCAGCCTGCAAACGGCCGGGACAAGTATCTCCTACGAGCAGTACTTC.

This clone was recorded a few times. The chain recombines TRBV28 with TRBJ1-1, with 7 bases that match TRBD1. In germline, CDR1 is MDHEN, CDR2 SYDVKM. The CDR3 length is 14 residues. V was clipped by 3 bases and J by 5 bases; unmatched bases: 6. This CDR3 is CASSFARGETEAFF. The CDR3 DNA reads as TGTGCCAGCAGTTTTGCCAGGGGGGAAACTGAAGCTTTCTTT.

The rearrangement joins TRBV28 to TRBJ2-1; D gene uncertain. Germline V gene lookup returns CDR1 MDHEN and CDR2 SYDVKM. V was cut by 4 bases and J by 10 bases, with 23 bases left in between. This CDR3 contains 16 residues. CDR3 amino acids: CASSSPRVLTRDEQFF. For the CDR3, the DNA is TGTGCCAGCAGTTCCCCCCGGGTTCTGACACGAGACGAGCAGTTCTTC.

Notes on this clone: A read error may be the cause here, since a much bigger clone is one base away. This chain uses TRBV5-8 with TRBJ2-5; no clear D gene. Trimming pared 0 bases from V and 2 bases from J, leaving 5 bases between. The germline V gene has CDR1 SGHTS and CDR2 YDEGEE. The CDR3 spans 13 residues. CDR3 nucleotide sequence: TGTGCCAGCAGCTTGGGACGGCAAGAGACCCAGTACTTC. Amino acid sequence: CASSLGRQETQYF.

In this sample, this clone turned up once. This chain joins TRBV27 and TRBJ1-1; TRBD1 agrees at 7 bases. CDR1 MNHEY and CDR2 SMNVEV come from the germline V gene (reference sequence). V gave up 2 bases and J gave up 4 bases; unmatched junction bases: 7. The CDR3 spans 15 residues. In DNA, the CDR3 is TGTGCCAGCAGTTTACGGCCAGGGGGTTTCACTGAAGCTTTCTTT. Amino acid sequence: CASSLRPGGFTEAFF.

This clone was detected only a few times. The chain couples TRBV5-1 to TRBJ1-3; D uncertain. CDR3 length equals 15 residues. The germline CDR1 and CDR2 sequences are SGHRS and YFSETQ. V dropped 0 bases and J dropped 0 bases, with 7 bases sitting between them. CDR3 protein: CASSLEAGSGNTIYF. DNA for the CDR3: TGCGCCAGCAGCTTGGAGGCGGGCTCTGGAAACACCATATATTTT.